This T cell receptor (beta chain) was captured in a study of blood T cell repertoires in COVID-19. Self-reported history from a screening survey and questionnaire set each donor's cohort. Using immunoSEQ multiplex PCR, the repertoire was profiled, and TCRdb retains in-frame clones only, with some absent. The sample lists 350,000 to 500,000 clones, roughly 90% occurring once. This CDR3 comprises 14 residues. Germline V gives CDR1 MDHEN, CDR2 SYDVKM. V lost 5 bases and J lost 4; bases outside the gene matches: 5. Note on this clone: Other DNA sequences in this sample translate to the same CDR3.

The V and J genes are TRBV28 and TRBJ1-1; 9 nucleotides line up with TRBD1. This receptor was taken from a woman under 30 who had been exposed to COVID-19. Sequencing was done on a sample of PBMCs or T cells enriched from blood (not recorded which). The CDR3 coding sequence is TGTGCCAGCAGTCTGACAGGGGGGAGCACTGAAGCTTTCTTT. Protein product: CASSLTGGSTEAFF.